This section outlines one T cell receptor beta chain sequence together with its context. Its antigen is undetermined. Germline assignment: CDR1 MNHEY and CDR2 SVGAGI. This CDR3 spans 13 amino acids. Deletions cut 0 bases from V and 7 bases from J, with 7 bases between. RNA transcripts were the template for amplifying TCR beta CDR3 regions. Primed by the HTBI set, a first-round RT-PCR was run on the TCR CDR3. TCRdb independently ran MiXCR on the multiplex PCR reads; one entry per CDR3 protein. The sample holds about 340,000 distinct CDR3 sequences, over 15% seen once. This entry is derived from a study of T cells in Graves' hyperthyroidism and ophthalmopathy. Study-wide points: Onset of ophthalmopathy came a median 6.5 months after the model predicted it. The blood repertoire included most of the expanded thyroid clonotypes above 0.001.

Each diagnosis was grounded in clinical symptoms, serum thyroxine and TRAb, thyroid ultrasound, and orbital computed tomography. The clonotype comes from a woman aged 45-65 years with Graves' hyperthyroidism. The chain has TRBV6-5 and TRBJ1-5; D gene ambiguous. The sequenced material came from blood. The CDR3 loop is CASSYSTGQPQHF. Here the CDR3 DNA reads TGTGCCAGCAGTTACTCGACTGGCCAGCCCCAGCATTTT.